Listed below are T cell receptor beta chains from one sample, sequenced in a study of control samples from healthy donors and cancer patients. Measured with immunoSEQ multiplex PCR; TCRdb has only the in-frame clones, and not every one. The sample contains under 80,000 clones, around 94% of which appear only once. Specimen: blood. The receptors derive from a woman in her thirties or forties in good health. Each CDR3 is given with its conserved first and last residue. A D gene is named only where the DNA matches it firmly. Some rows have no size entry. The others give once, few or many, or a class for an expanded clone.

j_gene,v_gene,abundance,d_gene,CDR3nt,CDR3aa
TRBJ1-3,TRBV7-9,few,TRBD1,TGTGCCAGCAGCTTGTCCCAGGGGGCAGAAGGAAACACCATATATTTT,CASSLSQGAEGNTIYF
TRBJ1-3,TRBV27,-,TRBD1,TGTGCCAGCAGGAGGACAGGCCTCCCTGGAAACACCATATATTTT,CASRRTGLPGNTIYF
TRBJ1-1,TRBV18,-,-,TGTGCCAGCTCCTCCCAACGTTACGGGACGGAGGCTGAAGCTTTCTTT,CASSSQRYGTEAEAFF
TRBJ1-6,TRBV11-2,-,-,TGTGCCAGCAGCCCCATTCAACGCTCACCCCTCCACTTT,CASSPIQRSPLHF
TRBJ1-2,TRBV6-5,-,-,TGTGCCAGCAGTTACGGGACTAACTATGGCTACACCTTC,CASSYGTNYGYTF
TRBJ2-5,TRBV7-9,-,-,TGTGCCAGCACCCGAGGGAGGGAGACCCAGTACTTC,CASTRGRETQYF
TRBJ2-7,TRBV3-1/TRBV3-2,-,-,TGTGCCAGCAGCCGATCGAAGAACGAGCAGTACTTC,CASSRSKNEQYF
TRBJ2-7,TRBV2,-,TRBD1,TGTGCCAGCAGGCCCCCTGACAGGGGGAACGAGCAGTACTTC,CASRPPDRGNEQYF
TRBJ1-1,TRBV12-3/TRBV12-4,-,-,TGTGCCAGCAGTCCACAGGAAGGCACTGAAGCTTTCTTT,CASSPQEGTEAFF
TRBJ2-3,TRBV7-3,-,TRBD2,TGTGCCAGCAGGTTGGGGGGGTCAGGAGATACGCAGTATTTT,CASRLGGSGDTQYF
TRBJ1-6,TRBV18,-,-,TGTGCCAGCTCACCACCGGGGATAGGTTCACCCCTCCACTTT,CASSPPGIGSPLHF
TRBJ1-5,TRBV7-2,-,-,TGTGCCAGCAGCTTTAACTGGGACCAGCCCCAGCATTTT,CASSFNWDQPQHF
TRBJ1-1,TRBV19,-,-,TGTGCCAGTAGCCCGACTCGCAGGATGAACACTGAAGCTTTCTTT,CASSPTRRMNTEAFF
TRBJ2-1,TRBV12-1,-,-,TGTGCCAGCAGCTACCACGACCGTTGGCGGGAGGGCAGGGATGAGCAGTTCTTC,CASSYHDRWREGRDEQFF
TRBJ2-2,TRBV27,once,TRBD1,TGTGCCAGCAGTCCTGGGACAGGGGGAAGTTTCGGGGAGCTGTTTTTT,CASSPGTGGSFGELFF
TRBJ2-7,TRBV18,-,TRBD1,TGTGCCAGCTCACCACTTTCACAGGGGGACTCGGTAGAGCAGTACTTC,CASSPLSQGDSVEQYF
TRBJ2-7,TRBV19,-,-,TGTGCCAGTAGTCTAGGGCTAAGGCGGACCTACGAGCAGTACTTC,CASSLGLRRTYEQYF
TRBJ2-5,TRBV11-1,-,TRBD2,TGTGCCAGCAGCCGATTTAGCGGGGGCTACCAAGAGACCCAGTACTTC,CASSRFSGGYQETQYF
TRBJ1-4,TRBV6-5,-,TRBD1,TGTGCCAGCATGCCGACAGGGGGACATGAAAAACTGTTTTTT,CASMPTGGHEKLFF
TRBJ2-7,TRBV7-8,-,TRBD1,TGTGCCAGCAGCTTAGTCCCTCACGGGACAGGGAGCTCCTACGAGCAGTACTTC,CASSLVPHGTGSSYEQYF
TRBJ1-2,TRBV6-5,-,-,TGTGCCAGCCTTAGAGGGGGGGCTGGAGATGGCTACACCTTC,CASLRGGAGDGYTF
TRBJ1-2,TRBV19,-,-,TGTGCCAGTAGTATAGATTCCAGGTATAACTATGGCTACACCTTC,CASSIDSRYNYGYTF
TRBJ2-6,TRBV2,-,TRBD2,TGTGCCAGCCCGGGGGGGACTATAGGGTCCCCCTCTGGGGCCAACGTCCTGACTTTC,CASPGGTIGSPSGANVLTF
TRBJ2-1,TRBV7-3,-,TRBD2,TGTGCCAGCAGCATACTAGCGGGGGGAAGCAATGAGCAGTTCTTC,CASSILAGGSNEQFF
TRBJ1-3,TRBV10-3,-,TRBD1,TGTGCCATCAGTGGGACAGGTAACTCTGGAAACACCATATATTTT,CAISGTGNSGNTIYF
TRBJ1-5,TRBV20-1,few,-,TGCAGTGCTAGTAATTGGGGGTCCGAATACAATCAGCCCCAGCATTTT,CSASNWGSEYNQPQHF
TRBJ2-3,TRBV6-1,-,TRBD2,TGTGCCAGCAGTGAAGGCCGCGCGGGGGACACAGATACGCAGTATTTT,CASSEGRAGDTDTQYF
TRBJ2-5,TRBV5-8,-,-,TGTGCCACTGAGGGGGACCCGGGGTCAGAGACCCAGTACTTC,CATEGDPGSETQYF
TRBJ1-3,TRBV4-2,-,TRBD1,TGTGCCAGCAGCCAAGGAGCAGTGACAGGGTTCTCTGGAAACACCATATATTTT,CASSQGAVTGFSGNTIYF
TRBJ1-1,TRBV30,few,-,TGTGCCTGGAGTACTGGACACATGAACACTGAAGCTTTCTTT,CAWSTGHMNTEAFF
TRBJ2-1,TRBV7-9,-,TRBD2,TGTGCCAGCAGCTCACGGGAGCGGGAGGGCCTTGAGCAGTTCTTC,CASSSREREGLEQFF
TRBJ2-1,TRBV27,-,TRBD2,TGTGCCAGCAGGGATGGGGCGGGGGTGTACAATGAGCAGTTCTTC,CASRDGAGVYNEQFF
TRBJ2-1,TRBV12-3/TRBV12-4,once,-,TGTGCCAGCAGCTCCTACAGGTACAATGAGCAGTTCTTC,CASSSYRYNEQFF
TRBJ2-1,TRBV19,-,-,TGTGCCAGTAGTGGGGGCTCGAATGAGCAGTTCTTC,CASSGGSNEQFF
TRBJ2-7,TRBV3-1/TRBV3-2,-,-,TGTGCCAGCAGCCAACGACTAGGGGACTCCTTCTTC,CASSQRLGDSFF
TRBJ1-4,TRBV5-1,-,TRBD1,TGCGCCAGCAGCTCAACAGGGACAGCCGGGGGTGAAAAACTGTTTTTT,CASSSTGTAGGEKLFF
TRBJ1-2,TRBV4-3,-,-,TGCGCCAGCAGCCAAGAGCTTTTAGGGAACTATGGCTACACCTTC,CASSQELLGNYGYTF
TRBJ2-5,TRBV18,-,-,TGTGCCAGCTCACTCGGTCGACAAATGAAGACCCAGTACTTC,CASSLGRQMKTQYF
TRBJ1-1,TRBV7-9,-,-,TGTGCCAGCAGCGTCGTTCAGGGAGGGCCAGAAGCTTTCTTT,CASSVVQGGPEAFF